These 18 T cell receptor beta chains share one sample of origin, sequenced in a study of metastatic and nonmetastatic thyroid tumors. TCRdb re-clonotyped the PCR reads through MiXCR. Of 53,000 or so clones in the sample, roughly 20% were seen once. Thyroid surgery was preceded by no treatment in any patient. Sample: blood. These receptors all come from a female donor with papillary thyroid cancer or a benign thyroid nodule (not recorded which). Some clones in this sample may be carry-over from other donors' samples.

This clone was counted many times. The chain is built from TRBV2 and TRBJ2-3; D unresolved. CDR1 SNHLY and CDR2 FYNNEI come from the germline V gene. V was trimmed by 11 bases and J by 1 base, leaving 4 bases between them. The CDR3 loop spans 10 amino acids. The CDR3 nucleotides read TGTGCCGCAGGCACAGATACGCAGTATTTT. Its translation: CAAGTDTQYF.

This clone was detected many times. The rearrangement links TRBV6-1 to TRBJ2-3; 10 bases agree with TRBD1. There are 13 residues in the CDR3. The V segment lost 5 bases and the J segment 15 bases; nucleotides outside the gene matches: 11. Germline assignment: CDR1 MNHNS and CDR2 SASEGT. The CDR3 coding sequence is TGTGCCAGCAGTATGACCAGGGACAGGGGTGAATATTTT. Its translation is CASSMTRDRGEYF.

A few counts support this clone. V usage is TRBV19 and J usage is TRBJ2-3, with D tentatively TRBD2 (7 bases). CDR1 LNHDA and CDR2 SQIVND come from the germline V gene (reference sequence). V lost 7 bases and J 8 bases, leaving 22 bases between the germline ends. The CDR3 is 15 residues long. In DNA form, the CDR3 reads TGTGCCAGTATAGGGGGGGGGGGGTGGATAGGTACGCAGTATTTT. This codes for CASIGGGGWIGTQYF.

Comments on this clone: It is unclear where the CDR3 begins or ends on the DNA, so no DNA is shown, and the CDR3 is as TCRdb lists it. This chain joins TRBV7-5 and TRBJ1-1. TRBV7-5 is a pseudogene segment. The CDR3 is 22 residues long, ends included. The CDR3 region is CTSVPEVTRPTVDEIDNTEAFF.

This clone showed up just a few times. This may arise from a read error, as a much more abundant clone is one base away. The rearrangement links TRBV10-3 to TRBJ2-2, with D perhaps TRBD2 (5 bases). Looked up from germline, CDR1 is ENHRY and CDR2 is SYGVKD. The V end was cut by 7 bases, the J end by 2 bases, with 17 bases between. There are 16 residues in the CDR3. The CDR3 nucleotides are TGTGCCATCACAATTAAACCCGGGGATAACACCGGGGAGCTGTTTTTT. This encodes CAITIKPGDNTGELFF.

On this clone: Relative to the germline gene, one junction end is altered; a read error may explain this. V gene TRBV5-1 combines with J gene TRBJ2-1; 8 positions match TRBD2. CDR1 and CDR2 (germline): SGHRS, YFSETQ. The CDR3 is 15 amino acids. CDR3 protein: CGSSLGSSGMNEQFF. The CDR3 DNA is TGCGGCAGCAGCTTGGGGAGTAGCGGGATGAATGAGCAGTTCTTC.

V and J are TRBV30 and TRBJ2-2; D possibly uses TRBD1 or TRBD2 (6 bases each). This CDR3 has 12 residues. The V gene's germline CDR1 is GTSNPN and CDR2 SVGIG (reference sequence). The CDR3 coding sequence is TGTGTCACGGAAGGGGGGTCCGTGGAGCTGTTTTTT. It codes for CVTEGGSVELFF.

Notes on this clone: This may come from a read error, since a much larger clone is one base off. CDR3 protein: CTSSPAGVQEAQYF. The CDR3 nucleotides read TGTACCAGCTCTCCGGCGGGAGTCCAAGAGGCCCAGTACTTC. The chain is built from TRBV18 and TRBJ2-5, with 7 bases that match TRBD2. The CDR3 is 14 amino acids. Germline V gene lookup returns CDR1 KGHSH and CDR2 LQKENI.

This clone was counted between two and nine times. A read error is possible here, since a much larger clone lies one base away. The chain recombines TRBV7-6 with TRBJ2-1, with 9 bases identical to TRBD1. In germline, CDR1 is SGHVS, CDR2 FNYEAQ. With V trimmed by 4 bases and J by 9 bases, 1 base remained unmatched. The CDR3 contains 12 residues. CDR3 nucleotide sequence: TGTGCCAGCAGCTCGACAGGGGGTGAGCAGTTCTTC. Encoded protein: CASSSTGGEQFF.

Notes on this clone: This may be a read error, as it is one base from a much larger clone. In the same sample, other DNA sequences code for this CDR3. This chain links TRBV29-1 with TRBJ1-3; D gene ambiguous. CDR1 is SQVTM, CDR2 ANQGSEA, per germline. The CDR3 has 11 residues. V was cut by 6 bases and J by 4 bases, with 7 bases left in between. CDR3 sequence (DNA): TGCAGCGTGGTGCTAGGAAACACCATATATTTT. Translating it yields CSVVLGNTIYF. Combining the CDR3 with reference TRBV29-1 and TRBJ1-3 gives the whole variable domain SAVISQKPSRDICQRGTSLTIQCQVDSQVTMMFWYRQQPGQSLTLIATANQGSEATYESGFVIDKFPISRPNLTFSTLTVSNMSPEDSSIYLCSVVLGNTIYFGEGSWLTVV.

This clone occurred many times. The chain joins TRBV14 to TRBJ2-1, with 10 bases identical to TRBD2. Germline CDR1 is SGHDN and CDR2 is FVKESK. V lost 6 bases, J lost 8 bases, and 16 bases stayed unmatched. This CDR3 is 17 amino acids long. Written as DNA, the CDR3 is TGTGCCAGCAGTCCTTTATTCGGGCAAGCGGGAGGGGATGAGCAGTTCTTC. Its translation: CASSPLFGQAGGDEQFF.

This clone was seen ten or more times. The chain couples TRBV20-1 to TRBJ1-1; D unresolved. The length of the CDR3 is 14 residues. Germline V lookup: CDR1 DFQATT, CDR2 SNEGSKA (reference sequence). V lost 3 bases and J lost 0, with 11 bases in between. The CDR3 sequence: CSASEIGMNTEAFF. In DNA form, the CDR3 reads TGCAGTGCTAGCGAAATAGGAATGAACACTGAAGCTTTCTTT.

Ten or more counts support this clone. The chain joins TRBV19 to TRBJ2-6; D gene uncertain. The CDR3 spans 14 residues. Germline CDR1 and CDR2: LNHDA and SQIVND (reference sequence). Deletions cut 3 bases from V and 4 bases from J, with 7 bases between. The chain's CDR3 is CASSMWIGANVLTF. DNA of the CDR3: TGTGCCAGTAGTATGTGGATCGGGGCCAACGTCCTGACTTTC. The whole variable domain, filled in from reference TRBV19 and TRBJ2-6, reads DGGITQSPKYLFRKEGQNVTLSCEQNLNHDAMYWYRQDPGQGLRLIYYSQIVNDFQKGDIAEGYSVSREKKESFPLTVTSAQKNPTAFYLCASSMWIGANVLTFGAGSRLTVL.

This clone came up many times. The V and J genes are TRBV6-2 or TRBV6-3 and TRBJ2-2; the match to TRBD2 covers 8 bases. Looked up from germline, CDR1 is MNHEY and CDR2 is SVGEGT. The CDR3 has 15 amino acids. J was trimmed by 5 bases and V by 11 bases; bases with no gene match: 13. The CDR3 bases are TGTGCCTCCCGGGGGGGAGCGGGGGAAACCGGGGAGCTGTTTTTT. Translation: CASRGGAGETGELFF.

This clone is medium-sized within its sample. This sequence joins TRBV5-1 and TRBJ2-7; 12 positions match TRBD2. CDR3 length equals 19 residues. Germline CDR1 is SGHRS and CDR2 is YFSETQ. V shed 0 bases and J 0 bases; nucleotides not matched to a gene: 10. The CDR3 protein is CASSLAGTSGFTGSYEQYF. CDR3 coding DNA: TGCGCCAGCAGCTTGGCGGGGACTAGCGGGTTCACCGGCTCCTACGAGCAGTACTTC.

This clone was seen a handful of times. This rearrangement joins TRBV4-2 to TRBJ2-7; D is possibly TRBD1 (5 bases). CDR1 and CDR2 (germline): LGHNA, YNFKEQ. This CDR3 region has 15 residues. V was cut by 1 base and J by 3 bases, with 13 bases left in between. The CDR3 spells CASSQGDSLFYEQYF. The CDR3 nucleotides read TGTGCCAGCAGCCAAGGTGACAGCCTTTTCTACGAGCAGTACTTC.

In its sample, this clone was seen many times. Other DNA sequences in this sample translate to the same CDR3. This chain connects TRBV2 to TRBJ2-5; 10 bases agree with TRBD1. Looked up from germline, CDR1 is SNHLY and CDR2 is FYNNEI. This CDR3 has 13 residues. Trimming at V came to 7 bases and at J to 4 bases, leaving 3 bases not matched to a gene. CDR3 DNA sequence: TGTGCCAGCACCTGGACAGGGGGAGAGACCCAGTACTTC. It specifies CASTWTGGETQYF.

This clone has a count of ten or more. This CDR3 reads CSARIVTNSYNEQFF. The CDR3 nucleotides are TGCAGTGCTAGAATAGTGACCAACTCCTACAATGAGCAGTTCTTC. The chain carries TRBV20-1 and TRBJ2-1; D is uncertain. The germline V gene encodes CDR1 DFQATT and CDR2 SNEGSKA (reference sequence). V lost 2 bases to trimming and J lost 0 bases, with 11 bases between them. The length of the CDR3 is 15 residues.